This T cell receptor beta chain was documented in a study of regulatory T cells in long-lasting Graves disease. The TCR beta library used iRepertoire HTBI primers with Arm-PCR amplification of CDR3. TCRdb called the multiplex PCR reads again in MiXCR, with one record for every CDR3 protein. The repertoire holds some 250,000 distinct CDR3 sequences, 15% to 20% seen once, with about 14% in the top ten. As for time point: newly diagnosed GD, antithyroid drugs for less than 3 months. There was RNA extracted from PBMCs, and the TCR library was made from it. These data are also associated with another study on T cells in Graves' hyperthyroidism and ophthalmopathy.

Here the sequenced sample was peripheral blood mononuclear cells (PBMCs), taken at new diagnosis, from a patient treated with antithyroid drugs. The source is a woman in her twenties or thirties with Graves disease.

CDR3 in amino acids: CASSLGTSFIYEQYF. DNA for the CDR3: TGTGCCAGCAGCCTAGGGACTAGTTTTATCTACGAGCAGTACTTC. The chain has TRBV7-2 and TRBJ2-7; TRBD2 agrees at 8 bases. Germline values: CDR1 SGHTA, CDR2 FQGNSA. J lost 3 bases, V lost 5 bases, and 9 bases had no gene match. The CDR3 is 15 amino acids.